The 22 T cell receptor beta chains presented below share a single source sample, sequenced in a study of patients and donors after allogeneic stem cell transplantation. TCRdb passed the RT-PCR reads through MiXCR, listing each CDR3 protein once. Altogether around 150,000 distinct CDR3 sequences are present, roughly 35% being singletons, with the ten largest covering 50%. Sequencing was performed on blood, either unsorted or a sorted T cell fraction (not recorded which). These receptors were taken from a human donor who was either an allogeneic HSCT recipient or a stem cell or donor lymphocyte infusion donor (not recorded which). It is not recorded whose cells these are; they may come from a transplant donor.

The rearrangement links TRBV12-3 or TRBV12-4 to TRBJ1-2; 8 bases match TRBD1. Losses at the gene ends were 6 bases for V and 4 bases for J; bases not matched to a gene: 16. The CDR3 is 17 amino acids. This chain's CDR3 is CASRHETGALNAYGYTF. CDR3 in DNA: TGTGCCAGCAGACACGAGACAGGGGCGCTAAATGCCTATGGCTACACCTTC.

This clonotype occurred many times. The CDR3 region is CASSLRQVNEKLFF. CDR3 nucleotides: TGTGCCAGCAGCTTGCGCCAGGTGAATGAAAAACTGTTTTTT. The chain couples TRBV12-3 or TRBV12-4 to TRBJ1-4; D remains unclear. This CDR3 is 14 amino acids long. Trimming took off 6 bases at V and 5 bases at J, with 13 bases between the two ends.

The V call is TRBV29-1, the J call TRBJ1-2; TRBD1 aligns across 9 bases. The junction had 7 bases not matched to a gene; V was cut back by 6 bases and J by 5 bases. There are 13 residues in the CDR3. Per the germline V gene, CDR1 is SQVTM and CDR2 is ANQGSEA. In DNA, the CDR3 is TGCAGCGTACGGACAGGGGAGATGTATGGCTACACCTTC. Residues: CSVRTGEMYGYTF.

A few counts support this clonotype. The rearrangement links TRBV6-1 to TRBJ1-5, with D possibly being TRBD1 (5 bases). CDR1 and CDR2 from the germline V gene are MNHNS and SASEGT. The CDR3 sequence is 16 residues long. V lost 7 bases, J lost 7 bases, and 23 bases lay in between. CDR3 DNA sequence: TGTGCCAGCAACCGGGACTCCTGGGGGGTCTTCCAGCCCCAGCATTTT. Protein sequence: CASNRDSWGVFQPQHF.

This clonotype has only a few counts. J is TRBJ1-1 and V is TRBV28, with D hard to call. Per the germline V gene, CDR1 is MDHEN and CDR2 is SYDVKM. V lost 3 bases to trimming and J lost 1 base, with 9 bases between them. CDR3 length equals 14 residues. The CDR3 region is CASSFLTRNTEAFF. Here the CDR3 DNA reads TGTGCCAGCAGTTTCCTTACGAGGAACACTGAAGCTTTCTTT.

The V gene is TRBV20-1, the J gene TRBJ1-1, with D possibly being TRBD1 (6 bases). V was shortened by 2 bases and J by 8 bases, with 15 bases between the two germline ends. Germline assignment: CDR1 DFQATT and CDR2 SNEGSKA (reference sequence). The CDR3 extends over 13 amino acids. This chain's CDR3 is CSARNTVQGEAFF. CDR3 sequence (DNA): TGCAGTGCTAGAAACACAGTACAGGGAGAAGCTTTCTTT.

The CDR3 loop reads CASSSRGAVDSQEVAFF. The CDR3 DNA reads as TGTGCCAGCAGCTCAAGGGGTGCCGTGGACTCCCAGGAGGTAGCTTTCTTT. This sequence joins TRBV7-9 and TRBJ1-1; the D gene is possibly TRBD1 (5 bases). Germline CDR1 SEHNR, CDR2 FQNEAQ (reference sequence). The CDR3 extends over 17 amino acids. V lost 4 bases and J 10 bases, leaving 28 bases between the germline ends.

The chain carries TRBV28 and TRBJ1-1; tentatively, D is TRBD1 (6 bases). The CDR3 sequence is 15 residues long. Germline CDR1 reads MDHEN; CDR2 reads SYDVKM. With 3 bases removed from V and 7 bases from J, the gap between germline ends came to 18 bases. The CDR3 DNA is TGTGCCAGCAGTTTGGCGGGGGGCCGCCGGAGTGAAGCTTTCTTT. Residues: CASSLAGGRRSEAFF.

This clonotype came up a few times. This chain links TRBV12-3 or TRBV12-4 with TRBJ1-1; D might be TRBD1 (6 bases). V lost 3 bases, J lost 5 bases, and 10 bases lay in between. The CDR3 runs 13 residues. Here the CDR3 DNA reads TGTGCCAGCAGTTTGAGGGGGGCGACTGAAGCTTTCTTT. This encodes CASSLRGATEAFF.

In this sample, this clonotype turned up a few times. CDR3 in DNA: TGCGCCAGCAGCTTGGTAGGGCAGGGCCGGGGCACTGAAGCTTTCTTT. Encoded protein: CASSLVGQGRGTEAFF. This chain connects TRBV5-1 to TRBJ1-1, with D perhaps TRBD1 (5 bases). With 0 bases removed from V and 4 bases from J, the gap between germline ends came to 16 bases. The CDR3 is made up of 16 amino acids. Looked up from germline, CDR1 is SGHRS and CDR2 is YFSETQ. The complete variable domain, with remaining parts taken from reference TRBV5-1 and TRBJ1-1, reads KAGVTQTPRYLIKTRGQQVTLSCSPISGHRSVSWYQQTPGQGLQFLFEYFSETQRNKGNFPGRFSGRQFSNSRSEMNVSTLELGDSALYLCASSLVGQGRGTEAFFGQGTRLTVV.

The chain links TRBV6-1 to TRBJ2-3, with TRBD1 matching over 9 bases. Looked up from germline, CDR1 is MNHNS and CDR2 is SASEGT. Trimming cost V 5 bases and J 1 base; bases outside gene matches: 4. This CDR3 region has 15 residues. The CDR3 reads CASSIRDRGTDTQYF. The CDR3 nucleotides are TGTGCCAGCAGTATACGGGACAGGGGCACAGATACGCAGTATTTT.

V and J are TRBV12-3 or TRBV12-4 and TRBJ2-2; 9 bases match TRBD1. The length of the CDR3 is 15 residues. J was trimmed by 4 bases and V by 6 bases; bases with no gene match: 6. The CDR3 DNA reads TGTGCCAGCAGGGATCGGGACAGGGTCACCGGGGAGCTGTTTTTT. Its protein product is CASRDRDRVTGELFF.

The chain joins TRBV5-1 to TRBJ1-1; D is undetermined. The CDR3 is 12 amino acids. V was trimmed by 0 bases and J by 6 bases, leaving 6 bases between them. Germline CDR1 SGHRS, CDR2 YFSETQ. Here the CDR3 DNA reads TGCGCCAGCAGCTTGGAAAGAGCTGAAGCTTTCTTT. Translating gives CASSLERAEAFF.

This clonotype was observed a few times. The chain recombines TRBV4-2 with TRBJ2-7; D is unclear. CDR1 and CDR2 (germline): LGHNA, YNFKEQ. The V end was cut by 2 bases, the J end by 2 bases, with 13 bases between. This CDR3 comprises 15 residues. Written as DNA, the CDR3 is TGTGCCAGCAGCCAACTCTGGGCTAACCCCTACGAGCAGTACTTC. Translation: CASSQLWANPYEQYF.

The rearrangement links TRBV29-1 to TRBJ1-2; D is perhaps TRBD1 (6 bases). V lost 6 bases to trimming and J lost 1 base, with 15 bases between them. CDR1 and CDR2 from the germline V gene are SQVTM and ANQGSEA. The CDR3 loop spans 14 amino acids. The CDR3 loop is CSVQGGVGNYGYTF. The CDR3 DNA follows: TGCAGCGTCCAAGGGGGAGTAGGTAACTATGGCTACACCTTC.

This clonotype showed up just a few times. The rearrangement links TRBV6-2 or TRBV6-3 to TRBJ1-4, with no clear D. Germline V CDR1 and CDR2: MNHEY, SVGEGT. The CDR3 loop spans 14 amino acids. V lost 7 bases to trimming and J lost 4 bases, with 13 bases between them. The DNA for the CDR3 is TGTGCCAGCACCGGCGGACGGAGTAATGAAAAACTGTTTTTT. As protein: CASTGGRSNEKLFF.

The chain combines TRBV5-5 with TRBJ1-1, with no clear D. This CDR3 has 18 residues. CDR1 is SGHKS and CDR2 is YYEKEE in the germline V gene (reference sequence). With 4 bases removed from V and 3 bases from J, the gap between germline ends came to 25 bases. The CDR3 loop is CASSPYWPSQTPYTEAFF. In DNA form, the CDR3 reads TGTGCCAGCAGCCCCTACTGGCCGTCCCAGACCCCGTACACTGAAGCTTTCTTT.

This chain links TRBV4-3 with TRBJ2-6; D not certain. V was shortened by 1 base and J by 4 bases, with 5 bases between the two germline ends. CDR3 length equals 14 residues. Germline loops: CDR1 LGHNA, CDR2 YSLEER. The CDR3 loop reads CASSQVSGANVLTF. The CDR3 bases are TGCGCCAGCAGCCAAGTGTCAGGGGCCAACGTCCTGACTTTC.

This clonotype was found a few times. The V gene is TRBV12-3 or TRBV12-4, the J gene TRBJ2-3, with D maybe TRBD2 (5 bases). This CDR3 comprises 14 residues. V lost 7 bases to trimming and J lost 2 bases, with 13 bases between them. CDR3 sequence (DNA): TGTGCCAGCACCTTGGACTCGATCACAGATACGCAGTATTTT. This translates into CASTLDSITDTQYF.

The chain combines TRBV7-2 with TRBJ1-1; no firm D call. CDR1 and CDR2 from the germline V gene are SGHTA and FQGNSA. This CDR3 has 15 amino acids. Trimming left V 5 bases short and J 1 base short, with 14 bases between. For the CDR3, the DNA is TGTGCCAGCAGCGCCAATATGGGGAAGAACACTGAAGCTTTCTTT. Protein sequence: CASSANMGKNTEAFF.

The chain employs TRBV27 and TRBJ2-4, with D unresolved. Trimming left V 6 bases short and J 0 bases short, with 6 bases between. CDR1 is MNHEY and CDR2 is SMNVEV in the germline V gene (reference sequence). The length of the CDR3 is 13 residues. CDR3 sequence: CASSPGAKNIQYF. In DNA, the CDR3 is TGTGCCAGCAGCCCGGGAGCCAAAAACATTCAGTACTTC.

This chain uses TRBV7-8 with TRBJ1-1; D gene ambiguous. Germline V gene sequence: CDR1 SGHVS, CDR2 FQNEAQ. This CDR3 contains 13 residues. With 1 base removed from V and 5 bases from J, the gap between germline ends came to 8 bases. CDR3 loop: CASSLESLTEAFF. The CDR3 DNA follows: TGTGCCAGCAGCTTAGAATCCCTGACTGAAGCTTTCTTT.